One sample yielded the 10 T cell receptor beta chains listed below, sequenced in a study of control samples from healthy donors and cancer patients. Measured with immunoSEQ multiplex PCR; TCRdb has only the in-frame clones, and not every one. The table records 60,000 to 85,000 clones, 85% to 95% of them present only once. The sequenced material came from blood. Receptor source: a woman in her sixties or seventies in good health.

CDR3 sequence reads: CASLGVAGYTF. CDR3 DNA: TGTGCCAGCCTCGGGGTCGCTGGCTACACCTTC. The chain employs TRBV28 and TRBJ1-2; D is unresolved. The germline CDR1 and CDR2 sequences are MDHEN and SYDVKM. Trimming took off 8 bases at V and 7 bases at J, with 11 bases between the two ends. The CDR3 has 11 amino acids.

The chain couples TRBV2 to TRBJ2-7, with 9 bases lining up with TRBD1. Germline loops: CDR1 SNHLY, CDR2 FYNNEI. Trimming took 7 bases from V and 9 from J; bases not matched to a gene: 10. CDR3 size: 13 residues. CDR3 sequence: CASTGQGMRGQYF. The CDR3 DNA follows: TGTGCCAGCACCGGACAGGGGATGCGAGGGCAGTACTTC. The full variable domain, completed using reference TRBV2 and TRBJ2-7, is EPEVTQTPSHQVTQMGQEVILRCVPISNHLYFYWYRQILGQKVEFLVSFYNNEISEKSEIFDDQFSVERPDGSNFTLKIRSTKLEDSAMYFCASTGQGMRGQYFGPGTRLTVT.

This chain joins TRBV7-2 and TRBJ1-2; D call uncertain. Between the trimmed V and J ends, which lost 1 base and 8 bases, there was a span of 8 bases. CDR3 size: 12 residues. From germline, CDR1 is SGHTA and CDR2 FQGNSA. The CDR3 region has the DNA TGTGCCAGCAGCTTAGGCCTGGTGGGCTACACCTTC. Its translation is CASSLGLVGYTF.

The V call is TRBV11-2, the J call TRBJ1-2, with D hard to call. Trimming stripped 0 bases from V and 8 bases from J, with 7 bases between. CDR1 is SGHAT and CDR2 is FQNNGV in the germline V gene. CDR3 length equals 12 residues. The CDR3: CASSLELGGYTF. The CDR3 nucleotides are TGTGCCAGCAGCTTAGAATTAGGAGGCTACACCTTC.

This clone has a single count. V gene TRBV11-2 combines with J gene TRBJ1-2; D remains unclear. Germline assignment: CDR1 SGHAT and CDR2 FQNNGV. There are 13 residues in the CDR3. With 0 bases removed from V and 4 bases from J, the gap between germline ends came to 6 bases. The CDR3 DNA follows: TGTGCCAGCAGCTTAGACCTGATCTATGGCTACACCTTC. Translated, it gives CASSLDLIYGYTF.

The V call is TRBV27, the J call TRBJ2-1; D gene uncertain. CDR3 length: 13 amino acids. Trimming pared 4 bases from V and 6 bases from J, leaving 10 bases between. CDR1 and CDR2 from the germline V gene are MNHEY and SMNVEV (reference sequence). The CDR3 loop is CASSYLAVNEQFF. DNA of the CDR3: TGTGCCAGCAGTTACCTCGCGGTCAATGAGCAGTTCTTC.

This chain connects TRBV14 to TRBJ2-7; 7 bases agree with TRBD2. The CDR3 sequence is 14 residues long. V lost 3 bases and J lost 0; bases outside the gene matches: 2. Germline CDR1 SGHDN, CDR2 FVKESK. DNA for the CDR3: TGTGCCAGCAGCCACTGGACTAGCTCCTACGAGCAGTACTTC. It encodes CASSHWTSSYEQYF.

This clone has only one observation. This rearrangement joins TRBV18 to TRBJ2-6; 9 bases align to TRBD1. Looked up from germline, CDR1 is KGHSH and CDR2 is LQKENI. The CDR3 length is 19 residues. With 6 bases clipped from V and 0 bases from J, the junction kept 12 bases outside the gene matches. CDR3: CASSSQGQGFSSGANVLTF. As DNA, the CDR3 is TGTGCCAGCTCCTCCCAGGGACAGGGCTTCTCCTCTGGGGCCAACGTCCTGACTTTC.

The CDR3 spells CASIPGPPSRTKNIQYF. DNA for the CDR3: TGCGCCAGCATTCCGGGACCCCCTTCCAGGACCAAAAACATTCAGTACTTC. The chain links TRBV10-1 to TRBJ2-4; perhaps D is TRBD1 or TRBD2 (5 bases each). Looked up from germline, CDR1 is WNHNN and CDR2 is SYGVQD (reference sequence). Trimming removed 7 bases from V and 2 bases from J, with 21 bases in between. The CDR3 spans 17 residues.

The chain is built from TRBV18 and TRBJ2-2, with D possibly TRBD1 on 5 matching bases. Germline lookup yields CDR1 KGHSH and CDR2 LQKENI. Deletions cut 3 bases from V and 5 bases from J, with 13 bases between. The CDR3 loop spans 15 amino acids. Here the CDR3 DNA reads TGTGCCAGCTCACCCCGGCAGGGTCGGACCGGGGAGCTGTTTTTT. It translates to CASSPRQGRTGELFF. Full variable domain (remainder filled in from reference TRBV18 and TRBJ2-2): NAGVMQNPRHLVRRRGQEARLRCSPMKGHSHVYWYRQLPEEGLKFMVYLQKENIIDESGMPKERFSAEFPKEGPSILRIQQVVRGDSAAYFCASSPRQGRTGELFFGEGSRLTVL.